This T cell receptor beta chain was recovered during a study of immunodeficiency (dated by TCRdb to about 2019). Regarding the research as a whole: Repertoire analysis was performed to search for VDJ recombination defects and oligoclonality. Broader findings and caveats from the paper: In the entropy comparisons of patients versus healthy controls, patients were shown as n=3 (open circles), and an effect on thymic development was only suggested as possible. Based on top-100 and total clonotype frequencies, severe oligoclonality showed up in patient CD8+ T cells, whereas patient CD4+ T cells did not show severe oligoclonality. V-J pairing and productive entropy in CD4+ T cells appeared similar in patients and controls.

At the junction V is shortened by 8 bases and J by 1 base, with 15 bases in between. The germline V gene sets CDR1 to SGHVS and CDR2 to FNYEAQ. From its cysteine to its phenylalanine, the CDR3 spans 15 amino acids. The kept DNA is CDR3 alone, 45 bases in frame from the first base. Fewer naive CD4 and especially CD8 T cells, with expanded effector memory subpopulations, were found in the patients. CD3+CD4+ T cells were sorted from fresh PBMCs before TCR sequencing. A note on this clone: Its antigen remains unidentified. No per-base quality is available; no much larger clone lies one base away.

Genomic DNA was extracted using the QIAamp DNA Blood Mini Kit and was submitted for immunoSEQ repertoire analysis. CDR3 regions were amplified by multiplex PCR from a standard quantity of genomic DNA template. The PCR products underwent sequencing on an Illumina platform. The paper's data handling went like this. Alignment of sequences was done against a reference, and the V, D and J gene definitions came from IMGT. To eliminate PCR and sequencing errors, a nearest-neighbor clustering algorithm combined closely related sequences. V, D and J usage was analyzed in productive unique and total sequences using ImmunoSEQ Analyzer tools and R version 3.6.1. TCRdb holds this immuneACCESS table with in-frame rearrangements only. Some clones are missing; in checked studies, unresolved V genes explain under half, and the rest has no known cause. That table gives V, J and clone size, and the DNA gave D and trimming. This sample comprises 2,000 to 2,500 clones, roughly 88% of them detected only once. The ten largest make up roughly 8.5% of the sample.

The receptor was derived from a girl aged 10 to 17 with POLD1 deficiency. The sequencing sample was made of CD4+ T cells from blood. Recombination connected TRBV7-6 to TRBJ2-4; too little of a D gene remains to name it. The CDR3 protein: CASSSSHGAKNIQYF. At the DNA level, the sequence is TGTGCCAGCTCTTCGTCCCACGGGGCCAAAAACATTCAGTACTTC. With all but the CDR3 taken from the reference TRBV7-6 and TRBJ2-4 genes, the full variable domain is: GAGVSQSPRYKVTKRGQDVALRCDPISGHVSLYWYRQALGQGPEFLTYFNYEAQQDKSGLPNDRFSAERPEGSISTLTIQRTEQRDSAMYRCASSSSHGAKNIQYFGAGTRLSVL.